The 29 T cell receptor beta chains in this list originate from one sample, sequenced in a study of T cells in Graves' hyperthyroidism and ophthalmopathy. The TCR beta CDR3 regions underwent amplification using RNA transcripts as the source. HTBI primers were the set used in a first-round RT-PCR of the TCR CDR3. TCRdb fed the multiplex PCR reads into MiXCR, producing one record per CDR3 protein. Here the sample spans fewer than 750,000 distinct CDR3 sequences, 14% to 15% being singletons. The sample taken for sequencing was blood. These receptors were taken from a woman aged 40 to 50 with Graves' ophthalmopathy.

This clonotype was found many times. V gene TRBV20-1 combines with J gene TRBJ2-7; TRBD1 matches at 8 bases. V dropped 2 bases and J dropped 6; count of bases not matched to a gene: 9. This CDR3 contains 14 residues. Looked up from germline, CDR1 is DFQATT and CDR2 is SNEGSKA (reference sequence). CDR3 loop: CSARRTGILSEQYF. CDR3 bases: TGCAGTGCTAGAAGGACAGGGATTTTGTCCGAGCAGTACTTC.

This clonotype has at least ten counts. The rearrangement joins TRBV5-1 to TRBJ1-1, with unresolved D. CDR1 is SGHRS, CDR2 YFSETQ, per germline. CDR3 length: 15 residues. Trimming pared 0 bases from V and 0 bases from J, leaving 9 bases between. The CDR3 loop is CASSLASGMNTEAFF. As DNA, the CDR3 is TGCGCCAGCAGCTTGGCCTCAGGAATGAACACTGAAGCTTTCTTT.

This clonotype was found many times. The chain carries TRBV12-3 or TRBV12-4 and TRBJ2-7, with D unclear. This CDR3 region has 12 residues. V dropped 7 bases and J dropped 2 bases, with 9 bases sitting between them. The chain's CDR3 is CASTGFTYEQYF. For the CDR3, the DNA is TGTGCCAGCACTGGCTTTACCTACGAGCAGTACTTC.

This clonotype was observed many times. This chain uses TRBV20-1 with TRBJ2-5, with D possibly being TRBD2 (5 bases). V gave up 3 bases and J gave up 2 bases, with 10 bases separating them. This CDR3 has 13 residues. Per the germline V gene, CDR1 is DFQATT and CDR2 is SNEGSKA (reference sequence). The CDR3 DNA reads TGCAGTGCTAGCAACCGGGGTCAAGAGACCCAGTACTTC. Translated, it gives CSASNRGQETQYF.

The gene calls are TRBV12-3 or TRBV12-4 and TRBJ1-5; 7 bases map to TRBD1. The CDR3 has 14 residues. Trimming at V came to 5 bases and at J to 9 bases, leaving 10 bases not matched to a gene. The DNA for the CDR3 is TGTGCCAGCAGTACTCGACAGGGAAGAACGCCCCAGCATTTT. Amino acid sequence: CASSTRQGRTPQHF.

The chain uses TRBV7-9 and TRBJ2-2; 7 positions match TRBD2. CDR1 is SEHNR and CDR2 is FQNEAQ in the germline V gene (reference sequence). V shed 5 bases and J 5 bases; nucleotides not matched to a gene: 5. The CDR3 extends over 14 amino acids. The CDR3 here is CASSPVGGTGELFF. In DNA, the CDR3 is TGTGCCAGCAGCCCAGTGGGAGGGACCGGGGAGCTGTTTTTT.

There are many counts of this clonotype. This chain joins TRBV30 and TRBJ2-5, with a possible D match to TRBD1 (7 bases). The germline V gene encodes CDR1 GTSNPN and CDR2 SVGIG (reference sequence). The CDR3 contains 14 residues. Deletions cut 0 bases from V and 5 bases from J, with 13 bases between. The CDR3 sequence: CAWSVEGAGETQYF. For the CDR3, the DNA is TGTGCCTGGAGTGTTGAGGGGGCGGGGGAGACCCAGTACTTC.

This clonotype was seen at least ten times. One end of the junction is discordant with germline, which a read error may explain. The rearrangement joins TRBV6-1 to TRBJ2-7, with TRBD1 as a possible D gene (5 bases). The germline V gene encodes CDR1 MNHNS and CDR2 SASEGT. The CDR3 is 14 residues long. CDR3: CASREGDLDYEQYF. CDR3 nucleotides: TGTGCCAGCAGAGAAGGGGATTTGGACTACGAGCAGTACTTC.

This clonotype was detected many times. V gene TRBV7-3 combines with J gene TRBJ1-1; unclear D gene. V was cut by 5 bases and J by 5 bases, with 12 bases left in between. Germline CDR1 is SGHTA and CDR2 is FQGTGA. The CDR3 runs 13 residues. This CDR3 is CASSEKGLTEAFF. In nucleotides, the CDR3 is TGTGCCAGCAGCGAAAAGGGTTTGACTGAAGCTTTCTTT.

As to this clonotype: A single base separates this from a much larger clone, so it may be a read error. V usage is TRBV9 and J usage is TRBJ2-4; D not certain. The germline CDR1 and CDR2 sequences are SGDLS and YYNGEE. This CDR3 has 14 amino acids. V gave up 4 bases and J gave up 0 bases, with 8 bases separating them. The CDR3, as DNA: TGTGCCAGCAGCCCACAGCTAGCCAAAAACATTCAGTACTTC. Its translation is CASSPQLAKNIQYF.

This clonotype was recorded many times. V is TRBV20-1 and J is TRBJ1-2; 7 bases line up with TRBD1. Germline V gene data show CDR1 as DFQATT and CDR2 as SNEGSKA (reference sequence). Trimming took 6 bases from V and 3 from J; bases not matched to a gene: 4. This CDR3 contains 12 residues. CDR3 region: CSADRAHYGYTF. The CDR3 coding sequence is TGCAGTGCCGACAGGGCGCACTATGGCTACACCTTC.

This clonotype was observed a handful of times. This chain joins TRBV19 and TRBJ1-1; possible D gene TRBD1, 6 bases. CDR1 is LNHDA and CDR2 is SQIVND in the germline V gene (reference sequence). V shed 5 bases and J shed 0 bases, with 16 bases lying between them. The CDR3 contains 16 residues. Written as DNA, the CDR3 is TGTGCCAGTAGTTTGGGAGTGGGGGCGATGAACACTGAAGCTTTCTTT. The encoded protein is CASSLGVGAMNTEAFF.

This clonotype was seen ten or more times. The rearrangement uses TRBV20-1 and TRBJ2-7; 8 bases match TRBD1. The CDR3 has 15 residues. In germline, CDR1 is DFQATT, CDR2 SNEGSKA (reference sequence). Trimming took 0 bases from V and 5 from J; bases not matched to a gene: 9. This CDR3 reads CSARDLGTGKDEQYF. CDR3 bases: TGCAGTGCTAGAGATCTCGGGACAGGTAAAGACGAGCAGTACTTC.

CDR3: CASSQDPSFGSGRGETQYF. DNA of the CDR3: TGCGCCAGCAGCCAAGATCCGTCTTTTGGAAGCGGGCGGGGAGAGACCCAGTACTTC. The V and J genes are TRBV4-1 and TRBJ2-5, with TRBD2 as a possible D gene (6 bases). Germline lookup yields CDR1 MGHRA and CDR2 YSYEKL. Trimming cost V 0 bases and J 4 bases, with 24 bases left between them. This CDR3 has 19 amino acids.

The V and J genes are TRBV18 and TRBJ2-7, with 11 bases that match TRBD2. In germline, CDR1 is KGHSH, CDR2 LQKENI. Trimming cost V 5 bases and J 0 bases; bases outside gene matches: 21. CDR3 size: 21 residues. As DNA, the CDR3 is TGTGCCAGCTCAGGCGGGACAGGGACGGGACTAGCGGAGCCTCGCTCCTACGAGCAGTACTTC. Its protein product is CASSGGTGTGLAEPRSYEQYF.

This clonotype was observed many times. The genes are TRBV11-2 and TRBJ2-2; 10 bases agree with TRBD2. Germline CDR1 and CDR2: SGHAT and FQNNGV. Unmatched junction bases numbered 4, after V lost 6 bases and J lost 6 bases. The CDR3 is 14 residues long. The CDR3 nucleotides read TGTGCCAGCAGGCCGGGACTAGCGCCCGGGGAGCTGTTTTTT. Protein sequence: CASRPGLAPGELFF.

This sequence joins TRBV30 and TRBJ2-3, with 7 bases matching TRBD1. V shed 5 bases and J 7 bases; nucleotides not matched to a gene: 9. The length of the CDR3 is 13 residues. Germline V gene sequence: CDR1 GTSNPN, CDR2 SVGIG (reference sequence). The CDR3 is CAWLEGARNTQYF. The CDR3 nucleotides read TGTGCCTGGTTAGAGGGGGCACGGAATACGCAGTATTTT. The entire variable domain, with the rest obtained from reference TRBV30 and TRBJ2-3, is as follows: SQTIHQWPATLVQPVGSPLSLECTVEGTSNPNLYWYRQAAGRGLQLLFYSVGIGQISSEVPQNLSASRPQDRQFILSSKKLLLSDSGFYLCAWLEGARNTQYFGPGTRLTVL.

This clonotype was seen repeatedly, ten times or more. CDR3 DNA sequence: TGTGCCAGCAGTTTACCTCCGAGCACTGAAGCTTTCTTT. The encoded protein is CASSLPPSTEAFF. The chain has TRBV12-3 or TRBV12-4 and TRBJ1-1; D unresolved. The CDR3 is 13 residues long. Trimming pared 2 bases from V and 4 bases from J, leaving 8 bases between.

This clonotype was seen more than once but under ten times. The chain is built from TRBV7-3 and TRBJ2-5; D is uncertain. The CDR3 totals 15 residues. Per germline, CDR1 SGHTA and CDR2 FQGTGA. The V end was cut by 1 base, the J end by 1 base, with 10 bases between. The CDR3: CASSLSADLQETQYF. CDR3 coding DNA: TGTGCCAGCAGCTTAAGCGCGGACCTCCAAGAGACCCAGTACTTC. Together with reference TRBV7-3 and TRBJ2-5, the CDR3 gives the full variable domain: GAGVSQTPSNKVTEKGKYVELRCDPISGHTALYWYRQSLGQGPEFLIYFQGTGAADDSGLPNDRFFAVRPEGSVSTLKIQRTERGDSAVYLCASSLSADLQETQYFGPGTRLLVL.

The chain couples TRBV3-1 to TRBJ1-3; D unresolved. Germline CDR1 and CDR2: LGHDT and YNNKEL (reference sequence). The CDR3 length is 16 residues. With 1 base removed from V and 0 bases from J, the gap between germline ends came to 10 bases. The CDR3 spells CASSQVGGSSGNTIYF. The CDR3 DNA is TGTGCCAGCAGCCAAGTTGGCGGCAGCTCTGGAAACACCATATATTTT.

This clonotype has a count of ten or more. The CDR3: CSVFDRGYTEAFF. In DNA form, the CDR3 reads TGCAGCGTTTTCGACAGGGGATACACTGAAGCTTTCTTT. V gene TRBV29-1 combines with J gene TRBJ1-1; 8 bases line up with TRBD1. Germline V gives CDR1 SQVTM, CDR2 ANQGSEA. The CDR3 extends over 13 amino acids. The V gene end was trimmed by 5 bases and the J gene end by 3 bases; junction bases not matched to a gene: 5.

This clonotype was picked up many times. The rearrangement links TRBV29-1 to TRBJ2-2; a weak D match, TRBD1 (5 bases). The CDR3 contains 13 residues. V was clipped by 7 bases and J by 2 bases, with 11 bases between them. In germline, CDR1 is SQVTM, CDR2 ANQGSEA. CDR3 DNA: TGCAGCGCAGACAGCCCAAACACCGGGGAGCTGTTTTTT. Amino acids: CSADSPNTGELFF.

This clonotype appeared many times. J is TRBJ2-5 and V is TRBV5-1, with 7 bases lining up with TRBD1. The CDR3 runs 15 residues. After removal of 4 bases from V and 0 bases from J, the junction contained 6 bases not matched to a gene. Germline lookup yields CDR1 SGHRS and CDR2 YFSETQ. This CDR3 is CASSLGQINQETQYF. As DNA, the CDR3 is TGCGCCAGCAGCCTGGGACAGATTAACCAAGAGACCCAGTACTTC.

The table lists this clonotype with many counts. The chain employs TRBV12-3 or TRBV12-4 and TRBJ1-5; D unclear. The CDR3 has 13 residues. V was cut by 2 bases and J by 7 bases, with 9 bases left in between. The CDR3 nucleotides read TGTGCCAGCAGTTTAAGCGTCTTGCAGCCCCAGCATTTT. It translates to CASSLSVLQPQHF.

This clonotype was recorded at least ten times. V is TRBV12-3 or TRBV12-4 and J is TRBJ2-3; D is perhaps TRBD1 (5 bases). The CDR3 totals 15 residues. The V end lost 5 bases, the J end lost 3 bases, and 15 bases lay between the germline ends. CDR3 in DNA: TGTGCCAGCAGTCGCCTAGGGGTTGCGACAGATACGCAGTATTTT. It encodes CASSRLGVATDTQYF.

This clonotype was seen repeatedly, ten times or more. The chain employs TRBV7-3 and TRBJ2-2; a possible D gene is TRBD2 (5 bases). Trimming removed 3 bases from V and 1 base from J, with 6 bases in between. Per the germline V gene, CDR1 is SGHTA and CDR2 is FQGTGA. The CDR3 is made up of 14 amino acids. The DNA for the CDR3 is TGTGCCAGCAGCTTTGGAGGGAACACCGGGGAGCTGTTTTTT. Amino acids: CASSFGGNTGELFF.

The chain is built from TRBV6-1 and TRBJ1-2; the D is unclear. V lost 2 bases to trimming and J lost 3 bases, with 10 bases between them. In germline, CDR1 is MNHNS, CDR2 SASEGT. This CDR3 spans 14 amino acids. The CDR3 spells CASSESLVDYGYTF. In DNA form, the CDR3 reads TGTGCCAGCAGTGAATCCTTAGTGGACTATGGCTACACCTTC.

This clonotype has at least ten counts. J is TRBJ1-5 and V is TRBV30; 9 bases match TRBD1. The CDR3 is 15 residues long. CDR1 and CDR2 from the germline V gene are GTSNPN and SVGIG (reference sequence). J lost 6 bases, V lost 2 bases, and 8 bases had no gene match. The CDR3 here is CAWSSGTGRSQPQHF. CDR3 coding DNA: TGTGCCTGGAGTTCGGGGACAGGGCGAAGTCAGCCCCAGCATTTT.

As regards this clonotype: At one end, the junction sequence differs from germline, possibly due to a read error. The chain recombines TRBV7-8 with TRBJ2-5; 9 positions agree with TRBD2. There are 15 residues in the CDR3. The germline V gene has CDR1 SGHVS and CDR2 FQNEAQ. The CDR3 DNA reads as TGTGCCAGCAGCCTAGCGGGGATTCGGGTCGAGACCCAGTACTTC. It specifies CASSLAGIRVETQYF. The full variable domain, with the rest looked up from reference TRBV7-8 and TRBJ2-5, is GAGVSQSPRYKVAKRGQDVALRCDPISGHVSLFWYQQALGQGPEFLTYFQNEAQLDKSGLPSDRFFAERPEGSVSTLKIQRTQQEDSAVYLCASSLAGIRVETQYFGPGTRLLVL.